Below, 21 T cell receptor beta chains from the same sample are listed, as sequenced in a study of tumor-infiltrating lymphocytes in localized non-small cell lung cancer. This table comes from immunoSEQ multiplex PCR, and its TCRdb copy is limited to in-frame clones, with some not included. Of about 7,500 clones listed, about three fifths are singletons. Sequenced: uninvolved lung tissue not adjacent to the tumor. The source of these receptors is a human donor with non-small cell lung cancer.

This sequence joins TRBV19 and TRBJ1-5, with 10 bases fitting TRBD1. CDR1 is LNHDA, CDR2 SQIVND, per germline (reference sequence). The CDR3 length is 15 residues. With V trimmed by 4 bases and J by 4 bases, 4 bases remained unmatched. CDR3: CASSKRTGGNQPQHF. CDR3 bases: TGTGCCAGTAGTAAAAGGACAGGGGGTAATCAGCCCCAGCATTTT.

The J gene is TRBJ2-7, the V gene TRBV11-2; no definite D call. Germline lookup yields CDR1 SGHAT and CDR2 FQNNGV. This CDR3 is built from 13 residues. V was cut by 5 bases and J by 2 bases, with 10 bases left in between. The CDR3, as DNA: TGTGCCAGCAGCCAGACGTATACCTACGAGCAGTACTTC. This gives the protein CASSQTYTYEQYF.

The chain couples TRBV11-2 to TRBJ1-5; D not certain. V was trimmed by 0 bases and J by 7 bases, leaving 13 bases between them. CDR1 is SGHAT, CDR2 FQNNGV, per germline. The CDR3 length is 15 residues. The CDR3 sequence: CASSLDWGRGQPQHF. DNA of the CDR3: TGTGCCAGCAGCTTAGACTGGGGAAGAGGGCAGCCCCAGCATTTT.

This clone appeared once. The chain is built from TRBV30 and TRBJ2-3; 12 bases map to TRBD1. The CDR3 extends over 13 amino acids. CDR1 is GTSNPN and CDR2 is SVGIG in the germline V gene (reference sequence). Trimming cost V 3 bases and J 8 bases; bases outside gene matches: 3. CDR3 sequence (DNA): TGTGCCTGGAGGGGACAGGGGGCTGGTACGCAGTATTTT. Protein: CAWRGQGAGTQYF.

This clone appeared a few times. The chain combines TRBV9 with TRBJ1-2, with 9 bases fitting TRBD1. The CDR3 has 13 residues. Germline CDR1 and CDR2: SGDLS and YYNGEE. After removal of 4 bases from V and 7 bases from J, the junction contained 5 bases not matched to a gene. CDR3 residues: CASSLTGGTGYTF. The CDR3 coding sequence is TGTGCCAGCAGCCTGACAGGGGGAACTGGCTACACCTTC.

The chain has TRBV5-1 and TRBJ2-7, with TRBD2 identical over 7 bases. The CDR3 extends over 13 amino acids. Per germline, CDR1 SGHRS and CDR2 YFSETQ. Trimming cost V 3 bases and J 1 base; bases outside gene matches: 1. The CDR3 protein is CASSWGGSYEQYF. The CDR3 DNA is TGCGCCAGCAGCTGGGGGGGATCCTACGAGCAGTACTTC. The full variable domain, in which reference TRBV5-1 and TRBJ2-7 provide the parts outside the CDR3, is KAGVTQTPRYLIKTRGQQVTLSCSPISGHRSVSWYQQTPGQGLQFLFEYFSETQRNKGNFPGRFSGRQFSNSRSEMNVSTLELGDSALYLCASSWGGSYEQYFGPGTRLTVT.

Written as DNA, the CDR3 is TGTGCCTGGAGAAGGAAAGCGGGGGGGAACACCGGGGAGCTGTTTTTT. It encodes CAWRRKAGGNTGELFF. V gene TRBV30 combines with J gene TRBJ2-2; 9 nucleotides align to TRBD2. The germline V gene encodes CDR1 GTSNPN and CDR2 SVGIG (reference sequence). CDR3 length: 16 amino acids. V dropped 3 bases and J dropped 1; count of bases not matched to a gene: 6.

CDR3 region: CAWISSGGAGELFF. Here the CDR3 DNA reads TGTGCCTGGATTTCTAGCGGGGGGGCCGGGGAGCTGTTTTTT. This sequence joins TRBV30 and TRBJ2-2, with TRBD2 identical over 12 bases. J lost 6 bases, V lost 4 bases, and 3 bases had no gene match. The CDR3 is 14 amino acids. Germline V gene lookup returns CDR1 GTSNPN and CDR2 SVGIG (reference sequence).

This clone is deemed medium-sized. Other DNA sequences in this sample translate to the same CDR3. This chain joins TRBV30 and TRBJ1-2; D is ambiguous. The CDR3 contains 11 residues. CDR1 and CDR2 (germline): GTSNPN, SVGIG (reference sequence). The V gene lost 0 bases and the J gene lost 2 bases, with 1 base spanning the gap. The CDR3 bases are TGTGCCTGGAGTGTAAACTATGGCTACACCTTC. This translates into CAWSVNYGYTF.

V is TRBV30 and J is TRBJ2-7; possibly TRBD1 for D (8 bases). Germline CDR1 and CDR2: GTSNPN and SVGIG (reference sequence). V dropped 4 bases and J dropped 1 base, with 14 bases sitting between them. This CDR3 has 14 amino acids. The CDR3 reads CAWTVQGGSYEQYF. The CDR3 DNA sequence: TGTGCCTGGACCGTACAGGGGGGGTCCTACGAGCAGTACTTC.

The gene calls are TRBV5-1 and TRBJ2-7; D may match TRBD1 or TRBD2 (5 bases each). V lost 4 bases and J lost 0, with 8 bases in between. The CDR3 extends over 13 amino acids. CDR1 and CDR2 from the germline V gene are SGHRS and YFSETQ. The CDR3 sequence: CASSPGASYEQYF. CDR3 sequence (DNA): TGCGCCAGCAGCCCCGGGGCCTCCTACGAGCAGTACTTC.

This clone was detected once. The J gene is TRBJ2-1, the V gene TRBV7-2, with TRBD1 matching over 8 bases. J was trimmed by 4 bases and V by 5 bases; bases with no gene match: 10. The CDR3 spans 16 residues. The germline CDR1 and CDR2 sequences are SGHTA and FQGNSA. CDR3 sequence reads: CASSDTRGLSYNEQFF. The DNA of the CDR3 is TGTGCCAGCAGCGACACCAGGGGGCTATCGTACAATGAGCAGTTCTTC.

This clone was found once. The rearrangement uses TRBV6-5 and TRBJ2-7, with TRBD1 matching 7 bases. V lost 4 bases to trimming and J lost 5 bases; unmatched junction nucleotides: 8. Germline V lookup: CDR1 MNHEY, CDR2 SVGAGI. The length of the CDR3 is 14 residues. The CDR3 loop is CASSSTGPPNEQYF. The DNA of the CDR3 is TGTGCCAGCAGTTCGACAGGGCCCCCCAACGAGCAGTACTTC.

CDR3: CASSRGLLYASGANVLTF. The CDR3 coding sequence is TGTGCCAGCAGCAGGGGCCTCCTTTACGCTTCCGGGGCCAACGTCCTGACTTTC. The rearrangement uses TRBV9 and TRBJ2-6, with TRBD1 as a possible D gene (5 bases). The CDR3 sequence is 18 residues long. Germline-derived CDR1 and CDR2 are SGDLS and YYNGEE. V was trimmed by 4 bases and J by 4 bases, leaving 21 bases between them.

The V and J genes are TRBV5-1 and TRBJ2-3; a weak D match, TRBD1 (6 bases). Germline V gene data show CDR1 as SGHRS and CDR2 as YFSETQ. There are 17 residues in the CDR3. Trimming cost V 4 bases and J 3 bases, with 21 bases left between them. The CDR3 loop is CASSPQGQPELTDTQYF. CDR3 coding DNA: TGCGCCAGCAGCCCACAAGGACAGCCCGAGTTGACAGATACGCAGTATTTT.

Only one count was recorded for this clone. The gene calls are TRBV10-2 and TRBJ2-7; the match to TRBD1 covers 9 bases. This CDR3 is built from 16 residues. V trimming: 3 bases; J trimming: 4 bases; junction bases outside the gene matches: 10. Germline CDR1 is WSHSY and CDR2 is SAAADI. CDR3 DNA sequence: TGCGCCAGCAGTGAAGCGCCGCCGGACAGGGGTTACGAGCAGTACTTC. Translated: CASSEAPPDRGYEQYF.

This clone has more than one count but fewer than ten. The rearrangement uses TRBV5-4 and TRBJ1-1, with 7 bases fitting TRBD1. This CDR3 contains 14 residues. Trimming took 0 bases from V and 4 from J; bases not matched to a gene: 3. The germline gives CDR1 SGHNT, CDR2 YYREEE (reference sequence). For the CDR3, the DNA is TGTGCCAGCAGCTTGGACAGGGGAGTCACTGAAGCTTTCTTT. Amino acids: CASSLDRGVTEAFF.

In this sample, this clone turned up a few times. In DNA, the CDR3 is TGTGCCAGCAGCTATAACAGGGTATCTGGAAACACCATATATTTT. Protein: CASSYNRVSGNTIYF. This chain connects TRBV7-9 to TRBJ1-3, with D maybe TRBD1 (6 bases). CDR3 size: 15 residues. With 4 bases removed from V and 1 base from J, the gap between germline ends came to 11 bases. Looked up from germline, CDR1 is SEHNR and CDR2 is FQNEAQ (reference sequence).

This clone is medium-sized. The chain links TRBV4-1 to TRBJ2-6; a weak D match, TRBD1 (6 bases). The CDR3 runs 17 residues. From germline, CDR1 is MGHRA and CDR2 YSYEKL. The germline V and J ends were trimmed by 5 bases and 0 bases, with 14 bases remaining between them. The CDR3 spells CASSYGQLASGANVLTF. As DNA, the CDR3 is TGCGCCAGCAGCTACGGACAGCTTGCCTCTGGGGCCAACGTCCTGACTTTC.

This clone was recorded a few times. This chain joins TRBV2 and TRBJ2-7; the match to TRBD1 covers 10 bases. Germline trimming cut 6 bases from V and 6 bases from J; bases unmatched to any gene: 8. The CDR3 is made up of 14 amino acids. CDR1 SNHLY and CDR2 FYNNEI come from the germline V gene. CDR3 nucleotides: TGTGCCAGCAGCGCGACAGGGGGCGAGGGCGAGCAGTACTTC. Amino acids: CASSATGGEGEQYF.

The chain has TRBV4-1 and TRBJ1-5, with D unresolved. This CDR3 is 13 amino acids long. V was pared by 1 base and J by 6 bases, with 7 bases between. Germline assignment: CDR1 MGHRA and CDR2 YSYEKL. The CDR3 DNA sequence: TGCGCCAGCAGCCAAGCACTCGGTCAGCCCCAGCATTTT. Its translation is CASSQALGQPQHF.